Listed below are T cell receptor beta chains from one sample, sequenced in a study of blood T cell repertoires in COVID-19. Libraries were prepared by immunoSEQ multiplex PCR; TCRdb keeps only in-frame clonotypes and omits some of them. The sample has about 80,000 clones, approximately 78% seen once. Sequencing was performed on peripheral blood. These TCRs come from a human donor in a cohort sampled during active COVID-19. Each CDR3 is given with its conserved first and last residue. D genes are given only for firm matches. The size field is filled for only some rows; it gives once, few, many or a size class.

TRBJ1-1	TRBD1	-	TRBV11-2	CASSLVGLIGQGVFEAFF	TGTGCCAGCAGCTTAGTAGGCTTAATTGGACAGGGGGTTTTTGAAGCTTTCTTT
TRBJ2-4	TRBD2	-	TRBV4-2	CASSLGLGQNIQYF	TGTGCCAGCAGCCTCGGACTAGGTCAAAACATTCAGTACTTC
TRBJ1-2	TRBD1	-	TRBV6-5	CASSSRGDRMNYGYTF	TGTGCCAGCAGTTCCCGGGGGGACAGGATGAACTATGGCTACACCTTC
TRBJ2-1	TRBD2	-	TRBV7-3	CASSQRGAPYNEQFF	TGTGCCAGCAGCCAGCGGGGGGCTCCCTACAATGAGCAGTTCTTC
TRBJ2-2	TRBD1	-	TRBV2	CASRTGQGGAGELFF	TGTGCCAGCAGAACGGGACAGGGGGGTGCCGGGGAGCTGTTTTTT
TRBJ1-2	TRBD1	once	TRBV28	CASSSGTGFYGYTF	TGTGCCAGCAGCTCCGGGACAGGATTCTATGGCTACACCTTC
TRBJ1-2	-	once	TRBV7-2	CASSSWEGGYGYTF	TGTGCCAGCAGCTCTTGGGAGGGTGGCTATGGCTACACCTTC
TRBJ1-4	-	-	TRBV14	CASSQDRGLTFGSEKLFF	TGTGCCAGCAGCCAAGATAGGGGGTTGACTTTTGGAAGTGAAAAACTGTTTTTT
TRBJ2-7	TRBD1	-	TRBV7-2	CASSPGQAGSYEQYF	TGTGCCAGCAGCCCCGGACAGGCTGGGTCCTACGAGCAGTACTTC
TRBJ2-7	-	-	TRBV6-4	CASSDPASSYEQYF	TGTGCCAGCAGTGACCCCGCCAGCTCCTACGAGCAGTACTTC
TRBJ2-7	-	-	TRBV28	CASSPGGYRDYEQYF	TGTGCCAGCAGTCCGGGGGGCTACAGGGACTACGAGCAGTACTTC
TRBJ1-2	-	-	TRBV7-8	CASSFGRDYGYTF	TGTGCCAGCAGCTTCGGGAGAGACTATGGCTACACCTTC
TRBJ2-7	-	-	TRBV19	CASTTGIGGNEQYF	TGTGCCAGTACCACGGGAATAGGGGGAAACGAGCAGTACTTC
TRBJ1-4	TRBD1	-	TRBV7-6	CASSLGRGQEKLFF	TGTGCCAGCAGCTTGGGCAGGGGGCAGGAAAAACTGTTTTTT
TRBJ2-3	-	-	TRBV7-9	CASSPGLTDTQYF	TGTGCCAGCAGCCCAGGGCTCACAGATACGCAGTATTTT
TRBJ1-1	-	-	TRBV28	CASSFLGQGLNTEAFF	TGTGCCAGCAGTTTTCTGGGGCAGGGGTTGAACACTGAAGCTTTCTTT
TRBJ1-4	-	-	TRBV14	CASSQGGRPPFEKLFF	TGTGCCAGCAGCCAAGGAGGTCGACCGCCGTTCGAAAAACTGTTTTTT
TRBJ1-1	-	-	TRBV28	CASPWGEVSTEAFF	TGTGCCAGCCCCTGGGGCGAGGTCTCCACTGAAGCTTTCTTT
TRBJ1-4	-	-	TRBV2	CASRGTFANEKLFF	TGTGCCAGCAGGGGGACATTTGCTAATGAAAAACTGTTTTTT
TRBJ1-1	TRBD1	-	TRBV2	CASKSDRGLTEAFF	TGTGCCAGCAAGTCCGACAGGGGGCTTACTGAAGCTTTCTTT
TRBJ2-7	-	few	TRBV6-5	CASLRGQGGEQYF	TGTGCCAGTCTCAGGGGCCAGGGCGGCGAGCAGTACTTC
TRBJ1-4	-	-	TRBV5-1	CASSPVATNEKLFF	TGCGCCAGCAGTCCGGTTGCAACTAATGAAAAACTGTTTTTT
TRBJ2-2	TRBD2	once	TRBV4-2	CASSQDGLAGGLIGELFF	TGTGCCAGCAGCCAAGATGGACTAGCGGGGGGGTTGATCGGGGAGCTGTTTTTT
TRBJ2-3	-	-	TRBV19	CASSIDSSAGDTQYF	TGTGCCAGTAGTATAGATTCCTCGGCGGGAGATACGCAGTATTTT
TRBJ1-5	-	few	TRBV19	CASSGRGGGNQPQHF	TGTGCCAGTTCAGGGCGAGGAGGGGGCAATCAGCCCCAGCATTTT
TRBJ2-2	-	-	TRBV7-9	CASSFSNGELFF	TGTGCCAGCAGCTTCTCTAACGGGGAGCTGTTTTTT